The 21 T cell receptor beta chains listed next were all sequenced from one sample in a study of metastatic and nonmetastatic thyroid tumors (dated by TCRdb to about 2020). The method was PCR. The sequencing machine was an Illumina HiSeq 4000. The raw public reads went through TCRdb reprocessing: fastp at Q25, MiXCR clone calling, in-frame beta chains kept. The sample table records 50,000 to 70,000 clones; about 4% of these occur just once. The ten biggest clones cover about 22% of the sample. Before undergoing thyroid surgery, none of the patients had been given any kind of treatment. Sequencing input: blood. The receptors come from a female donor with papillary thyroid cancer or a benign thyroid nodule (not recorded which). Some clones in this sample may be carry-over from other donors' samples.

This clone came up many times. This CDR3 is also generated by other DNA sequences in the sample. The chain combines TRBV6-1 with TRBJ2-2; TRBD1 is a possible D gene (6 bases). The germline CDR1 and CDR2 sequences are MNHNS and SASEGT. This CDR3 spans 15 amino acids. Trimming stripped 6 bases from V and 6 bases from J, with 17 bases between. The CDR3 DNA reads TGTGCCAGCAGAAAACAAACAGGGTTGCCCGGGGAGCTGTTTTTT. This sequence encodes CASRKQTGLPGELFF.

This clone appeared many times. The chain links TRBV12-3 or TRBV12-4 to TRBJ2-7; 7 nucleotides match TRBD2. This CDR3 contains 14 residues. Trimming at V came to 6 bases and at J to 2 bases, leaving 7 bases not matched to a gene. CDR3 amino acids: CASSAAAGAYEQYF. In DNA form, the CDR3 reads TGTGCCAGCAGCGCAGCGGCGGGAGCCTACGAGCAGTACTTC.

This clone came up many times. The chain combines TRBV5-1 with TRBJ2-1, with 9 positions matching TRBD1. V trimming: 5 bases; J trimming: 5 bases; junction bases outside the gene matches: 14. CDR1 is SGHRS, CDR2 YFSETQ, per germline. The CDR3 contains 17 residues. CDR3 region: CASSTGTGIFRDNEQFF. In DNA form, the CDR3 reads TGCGCCAGCAGTACCGGGACAGGGATCTTTAGGGACAATGAGCAGTTCTTC.

This clone was detected ten times or more. The chain is built from TRBV2 and TRBJ2-1; 10 bases line up with TRBD1. The CDR3 consists of 12 residues. Per germline, CDR1 SNHLY and CDR2 FYNNEI. V lost 11 bases and J lost 6; bases outside the gene matches: 4. The CDR3 coding sequence is TGTGCCTTCGACAGGGGGCTCAATGAGCAGTTCTTC. Amino acids: CAFDRGLNEQFF.

This clone was found many times. The chain uses TRBV19 and TRBJ2-1; D gene unclear. V was trimmed by 4 bases and J by 0 bases, leaving 7 bases between them. This CDR3 is built from 14 residues. The germline CDR1 and CDR2 sequences are LNHDA and SQIVND (reference sequence). The CDR3 here is CASSSGSSYNEQFF. The DNA of the CDR3 is TGTGCCAGTAGTAGTGGAAGCTCCTACAATGAGCAGTTCTTC.

At least ten counts were recorded for this clone. The rearrangement joins TRBV6-1 to TRBJ2-7, with TRBD1 matching over 10 bases. Germline CDR1 and CDR2: MNHNS and SASEGT. J lost 6 bases, V lost 7 bases, and 9 bases had no gene match. This CDR3 has 14 residues. The CDR3 region is CASTRDRGLGEQYF. In DNA form, the CDR3 reads TGTGCCAGCACCAGAGACAGGGGGCTAGGCGAGCAGTACTTC.

The CDR3 loop reads CASSPLGGLILAKNIQYF. CDR3 nucleotides: TGCGCCAGCAGCCCATTGGGGGGTCTAATTCTAGCCAAAAACATTCAGTACTTC. The chain uses TRBV4-1 and TRBJ2-4; the D gene is possibly TRBD2 (6 bases). CDR3 size: 18 residues. CDR1 MGHRA and CDR2 YSYEKL come from the germline V gene. V was shortened by 4 bases and J by 0 bases, with 19 bases between the two germline ends.

The rearrangement links TRBV19 to TRBJ1-1; tentative D call: TRBD1 (6 bases). V lost 8 bases, J lost 4 bases, and 8 bases lay in between. Germline lookup yields CDR1 LNHDA and CDR2 SQIVND (reference sequence). The CDR3 loop spans 11 amino acids. CDR3 sequence reads: CASQGSTEAFF. The CDR3, as DNA: TGTGCCAGTCAGGGGAGCACTGAAGCTTTCTTT.

This clone was detected ten times or more. V usage is TRBV6-6 and J usage is TRBJ1-2; perhaps TRBD1 as D (6 bases). The germline V and J ends were trimmed by 0 bases and 10 bases, with 15 bases remaining between them. The CDR3 covers 14 residues. Germline V gives CDR1 MNHNY, CDR2 SVGAGI (reference sequence). The CDR3 DNA is TGTGCCAGCAGTTACTCGAGGGGGGCGGGTGACTACACCTTC. Translation gives CASSYSRGAGDYTF.

This clone was detected ten times or more. V is TRBV28 and J is TRBJ2-3; 7 bases fit TRBD1. Per the germline V gene, CDR1 is MDHEN and CDR2 is SYDVKM. The J segment lost 6 bases and the V segment lost 5 bases, leaving 5 bases of the junction unmatched. There are 13 residues in the CDR3. DNA of the CDR3: TGTGCCAGCAGTAGGGACAGAGCTGATACGCAGTATTTT. Its protein product is CASSRDRADTQYF.

This chain joins TRBV6-1 and TRBJ2-2, with 7 bases matching TRBD2. Germline values: CDR1 MNHNS, CDR2 SASEGT. V was clipped by 5 bases and J by 6 bases; unmatched bases: 12. This CDR3 is built from 16 residues. In DNA form, the CDR3 reads TGTGCCAGCAGTCGGAGGGGACTATCGGAATCCGGGGAGCTGTTTTTT. Its translation: CASSRRGLSESGELFF.

This clone was seen many times. The rearrangement joins TRBV20-1 to TRBJ2-3; 9 bases are shared with TRBD2. Trimming took 3 bases from V and 1 from J; bases not matched to a gene: 8. There are 16 residues in the CDR3. Germline CDR1 DFQATT, CDR2 SNEGSKA (reference sequence). This CDR3 reads CSASAREGLGTDTQYF. CDR3 nucleotides: TGCAGTGCTAGTGCGCGGGAGGGCCTGGGCACAGATACGCAGTATTTT.

Ten or more counts support this clone. The V and J genes are TRBV11-2 and TRBJ1-2; 7 bases agree with TRBD1. CDR3 length: 12 residues. The germline CDR1 and CDR2 sequences are SGHAT and FQNNGV. J gave up 5 bases and V 7 bases, and 4 bases lay outside the gene matches. The chain's CDR3 is CASTPGQYGYTF. The CDR3 DNA sequence: TGTGCCAGCACTCCGGGACAGTATGGCTACACCTTC.

A few counts support this clone. For the CDR3, the DNA is TGCAGTGCTCGGACTAGCGGGAGGGACTACGAGCAGTACTTC. Translation: CSARTSGRDYEQYF. The chain joins TRBV20-1 to TRBJ2-7; 15 bases are a match to TRBD2. This CDR3 has 14 amino acids. Germline V CDR1 and CDR2: DFQATT, SNEGSKA (reference sequence). The V segment lost 5 bases and the J segment 3 bases; nucleotides outside the gene matches: 2.

This clone occurred many times. The genes are TRBV19 and TRBJ1-1; unclear D gene. The V end lost 4 bases, the J end lost 3 bases, and 18 bases lay between the germline ends. The CDR3 totals 16 residues. Germline CDR1 LNHDA, CDR2 SQIVND (reference sequence). CDR3 loop: CASSRLQTQRDTEAFF. Here the CDR3 DNA reads TGTGCCAGTAGTAGGCTCCAGACCCAAAGGGACACTGAAGCTTTCTTT.

This clone was detected ten times or more. This chain links TRBV24-1 with TRBJ2-1, with D tentatively TRBD2 (6 bases). Germline V CDR1 and CDR2: KGHDR, SFDVKD. Trimming took 2 bases from V and 13 from J, leaving 14 bases between them. The CDR3 is 13 residues long. The DNA of the CDR3 is TGTGCCACCAGTGATTACCCCCCTAGCGTACAGTTCTTC. Translating gives CATSDYPPSVQFF.

By its share, this clone is medium-sized. V is TRBV28 and J is TRBJ1-2, with 9 bases that match TRBD1. The CDR3 has 15 residues. Unmatched junction bases numbered 14, after V lost 7 bases and J lost 8 bases. Germline CDR1 is MDHEN and CDR2 is SYDVKM. CDR3 protein: CASTLGGQGWVGYTF. The DNA of the CDR3 is TGTGCCAGCACCTTAGGGGGACAGGGCTGGGTAGGCTACACCTTC.

The V and J genes are TRBV19 and TRBJ2-1, with 10 positions matching TRBD1. Trimming at V came to 7 bases and at J to 4 bases, leaving 4 bases not matched to a gene. Germline-derived CDR1 and CDR2 are LNHDA and SQIVND (reference sequence). The CDR3 has 14 amino acids. This CDR3 is CASIRTGGYNEQFF. CDR3 sequence (DNA): TGTGCCAGTATTAGGACAGGGGGTTACAATGAGCAGTTCTTC.

This clone appeared many times. Distinct nucleotide sequences in the sample also encode this CDR3. DNA for the CDR3: TGTGCCAGCTCACCGGACAGGGATAATGAGCAGTTCTTC. Protein: CASSPDRDNEQFF. The chain is built from TRBV18 and TRBJ2-1; TRBD1 agrees at 8 bases. The CDR3 totals 13 residues. With V trimmed by 3 bases and J by 7 bases, 2 bases remained unmatched. The germline CDR1 and CDR2 sequences are KGHSH and LQKENI.

This clone was counted a few times. The genes are TRBV28 and TRBJ2-1; TRBD2 matches at 10 bases. This CDR3 is 16 amino acids long. V shed 1 base and J 8 bases; nucleotides not matched to a gene: 8. Looked up from germline, CDR1 is MDHEN and CDR2 is SYDVKM. CDR3 protein: CASSLSSGSWLYEQFF. DNA of the CDR3: TGTGCCAGCAGTTTATCTAGCGGGAGTTGGCTGTATGAGCAGTTCTTC.

The chain couples TRBV6-1 to TRBJ2-3, with D possibly being TRBD2 (6 bases). This CDR3 spans 14 amino acids. The germline CDR1 and CDR2 sequences are MNHNS and SASEGT. The V gene lost 5 bases and the J gene lost 2 bases, with 11 bases spanning the gap. This chain's CDR3 is CASSTPGLTDTQYF. The CDR3 nucleotides are TGTGCCAGCAGTACACCGGGACTCACAGATACGCAGTATTTT.